This T cell receptor beta chain was identified during a study of blood T cell repertoires in COVID-19. Across the whole study: COVID-19 samples collected from the United States, Italy and Spain covered acute and convalescent phases. Sources were T cells, B-cell-depleted T cells, or PBMCs; the material itself was cDNA or gDNA.

Per the original methods: Amplifying reference gene primers gave estimates of nucleated cell counts. Generated by immunoSEQ multiplex PCR, the TCRdb table keeps only in-frame clones and is missing some. Clone size and V and J calls were adopted from that table, with D and trimming inferred from the DNA. The sample carries over 200,000 clones, approximately 84% recorded once. CDR3 length: 16 residues. Germline trimming cut 5 bases from V and 0 bases from J; bases unmatched to any gene: 6. The germline gives CDR1 SGHAT, CDR2 FQNNGV. The sample holds a few counts of this clone. Sequenced input: peripheral blood. This rearrangement joins TRBV11-2 to TRBJ2-2; 7 bases agree with TRBD2. The receptor comes from a young woman who had recovered from COVID-19. The CDR3 DNA follows: TGTGCCAGCAGCAGACGGACTAGACCGAACACCGGGGAGCTGTTTTTT. Encoded protein: CASSRRTRPNTGELFF.